A selection of T cell receptor beta chains follows, all from one sample in a study of shared clonotypes between healthy human individuals. Generated by immunoSEQ multiplex PCR, the TCRdb table keeps only in-frame clones and is missing some. The sample has approximately 2,000,000 clones, just under 95% seen once. Sequencing was done on a sample of naive CD8+ T cells from PBMCs. Source of these receptors: a young man in good health. Some clones in this sample may be carry-over from other donors' samples. Both conserved end residues are part of each CDR3. Each record gives: clone size, D gene, J gene, V gene, CDR3 protein, CDR3 DNA. A D gene is named only where the DNA matches it firmly. Expanded clones are given a class, and other clones once, few, many or no size at all.

.,TRBD1,TRBJ2-7,TRBV27,CASSPRDRGPYEQYF,TGTGCCAGCAGTCCGAGGGACAGGGGGCCCTACGAGCAGTACTTC
.,.,TRBJ1-4,TRBV10-3,CAISDQGTNEKLFF,TGTGCCATCAGTGACCAGGGGACGAATGAAAAACTGTTTTTT
.,TRBD2,TRBJ2-3,TRBV7-9,CASSTPGLGTDTQYF,TGTGCCAGCAGCACACCGGGACTAGGCACAGATACGCAGTATTTT
.,.,TRBJ2-1,TRBV19,CASSIFEADNEQFF,TGTGCCAGTAGTATATTTGAGGCGGACAATGAGCAGTTCTTC
.,.,TRBJ1-5,TRBV7-9,CASSLGTLAGQPQHF,TGTGCCAGCAGCTTGGGGACCCTCGCCGGTCAGCCCCAGCATTTT
.,.,TRBJ2-7,TRBV4-1,CASSPGLSYEQYF,TGCGCCAGCAGTCCGGGACTGTCCTACGAGCAGTACTTC
.,TRBD2,TRBJ2-1,TRBV7-8,CASSSHPSGLAGNEQFF,TGTGCCAGCAGCTCCCACCCCTCGGGACTAGCGGGCAATGAGCAGTTCTTC
once,.,TRBJ2-4,TRBV28,CASSFRGYAGNIQYF,TGTGCCAGCAGTTTTCGCGGTTACGCGGGAAACATTCAGTACTTC
.,TRBD1,TRBJ1-5,TRBV15,CATSGQGGHPRVQPQHF,TGTGCCACCAGCGGCCAGGGGGGCCACCCGAGGGTCCAGCCCCAGCATTTT
.,.,TRBJ1-3,TRBV29-1,CSVEGSGNTIYF,TGCAGCGTTGAGGGCTCTGGAAACACCATATATTTT
.,TRBD1,TRBJ1-1,TRBV27,CASSPGGAVTEAFF,TGTGCCAGCAGCCCAGGGGGCGCGGTAACTGAAGCTTTCTTT
.,TRBD2,TRBJ2-1,TRBV6-1,CASSEAPGGAVVYNEQFF,TGTGCCAGCAGTGAAGCACCGGGGGGGGCGGTCGTCTACAATGAGCAGTTCTTC
.,.,TRBJ2-1,TRBV29-1,CSVDLHEQFF,TGCAGCGTTGATCTCCATGAGCAGTTCTTC
.,.,TRBJ2-7,TRBV11-2,CASSLHGGTPFRYEQYF,TGTGCCAGCAGCTTACATGGCGGGACTCCCTTTCGGTACGAGCAGTACTTC
few,TRBD1,TRBJ1-2,TRBV10-3,CAIRGPGQDNYGYTF,TGTGCCATCAGGGGACCGGGACAGGACAACTATGGCTACACCTTC
.,.,TRBJ1-4,TRBV27,CASREGFEKLFF,TGTGCCAGCCGCGAGGGATTTGAAAAACTGTTTTTT
.,.,TRBJ2-7,TRBV14,CASSPWAGSTYEQYF,TGTGCCAGCAGCCCTTGGGCAGGATCTACCTACGAGCAGTACTTC
.,.,TRBJ1-3,TRBV2,CAAAGFSGNTIYF,TGTGCGGCCGCCGGGTTCTCTGGAAACACCATATATTTT